This is a list of T cell receptor beta chains from one sample in a study of blood T cell repertoires in COVID-19. Measured with immunoSEQ multiplex PCR; TCRdb has only the in-frame clones, and not every one. The sample contains tens of thousands of clones, roughly 86% of which appear only once. Material: peripheral blood. The receptors were sampled from a man between 40 and 49 years old with active COVID-19. The CDR3 runs from the conserved cysteine through the conserved F or W. A D gene is named only where the DNA matches it firmly. Size tells how often a clone was seen (once, few, many) or the class of an expanded clone, and some rows leave it out.

>few|TRBV30|TRBJ2-7|TRBD1
CAWSVRAGGSYEQYF
TGTGCCTGGAGTGTAAGGGCAGGGGGTTCCTACGAGCAGTACTTC
>-|TRBV7-6|TRBJ1-4|-
CASSSPWGGGTNEKLFF
TGTGCCAGCAGTTCCCCCTGGGGGGGCGGCACCAATGAAAAACTGTTTTTT
>-|TRBV18|TRBJ1-2|-
CASSPRNDGYTF
TGTGCCAGCTCACCGAGGAATGATGGCTACACCTTC
>-|TRBV10-1|TRBJ2-5|TRBD2
CASAQGTSGQETQYF
TGCGCCAGCGCCCAGGGGACTAGCGGACAAGAGACCCAGTACTTC
>-|TRBV14|TRBJ1-2|TRBD1
CASSQGQGFYGYTF
TGTGCCAGCAGCCAGGGACAGGGGTTCTATGGCTACACCTTC
>once|TRBV5-1|TRBJ1-1|TRBD1
CASSLNRGRGTEAFF
TGCGCCAGCAGCTTGAACAGGGGGCGCGGTACTGAAGCTTTCTTT
>-|TRBV2|TRBJ2-1|TRBD2
CASAGTSGFDEQFF
TGTGCCAGCGCCGGGACTAGCGGGTTCGATGAGCAGTTCTTC
>-|TRBV19|TRBJ2-7|-
CASSMMAGRYEQYF
TGTGCCAGTAGTATGATGGCGGGGAGGTACGAGCAGTACTTC
>-|TRBV30|TRBJ2-5|-
CAWSGPRGAGETQYF
TGTGCCTGGAGTGGCCCCAGGGGGGCCGGAGAGACCCAGTACTTC
>-|TRBV9|TRBJ2-1|TRBD2
CASSVSSGEPYNEQFF
TGTGCCAGCAGCGTATCTAGCGGGGAGCCCTACAATGAGCAGTTCTTC
>-|TRBV2|TRBJ1-1|-
CASSEQGGTEAFF
TGTGCCAGCAGTGAACAGGGCGGCACTGAAGCTTTCTTT
>-|TRBV7-2|TRBJ1-5|-
CASSFLSGISNQPQHF
TGTGCCAGCAGCTTCCTCTCGGGGATTAGCAATCAGCCCCAGCATTTT
>-|TRBV19|TRBJ2-5|TRBD1
CASSQGTLKTQYF
TGTGCCAGTTCACAGGGGACATTGAAGACCCAGTACTTC
>-|TRBV9|TRBJ2-1|-
CASSVGGGEFNEQFF
TGTGCCAGCAGCGTAGGAGGGGGGGAATTCAATGAGCAGTTCTTC
>-|TRBV5-6|TRBJ2-5|-
CASSLYAGETQYF
TGTGCCAGCAGCTTGTACGCAGGAGAGACCCAGTACTTC
>-|TRBV18|TRBJ2-7|-
CASSWQGLYEQYF
TGTGCCAGCTCATGGCAGGGGTTGTACGAGCAGTACTTC
>-|TRBV18|TRBJ1-1|-
CASSLGWNTEAFF
TGTGCCAGCTCACTCGGGTGGAACACTGAAGCTTTCTTT
>-|TRBV7-9|TRBJ2-3|-
CASSRSDDHTDTQYF
TGTGCCAGCAGCCGTAGCGACGATCACACAGATACGCAGTATTTT
>-|TRBV11-2|TRBJ2-3|TRBD1
CASSWGTGGSTDTQYF
TGTGCCAGCAGCTGGGGGACAGGGGGTTCCACAGATACGCAGTATTTT
>-|TRBV28|TRBJ1-2|TRBD1
CASSSGTGVHGYTF
TGTGCCAGCAGCTCCGGGACAGGGGTTCATGGCTACACCTTC
>-|TRBV14|TRBJ2-1|-
CASSPNREGVTYNEQFF
TGTGCCAGCAGCCCTAACAGGGAGGGAGTAACCTACAATGAGCAGTTCTTC
>few|TRBV6-5|TRBJ2-3|TRBD2
CASSYGGSADTQYF
TGTGCCAGCAGTTACGGCGGGAGTGCAGATACGCAGTATTTT
>-|TRBV5-5|TRBJ2-7|TRBD2
CASSFSFAGGARSYEQYF
TGTGCCAGCAGCTTTTCGTTTGCGGGAGGCGCCCGCTCCTACGAGCAGTACTTC